The T cell receptor beta chain described here comes from a study of shared clonotypes between healthy human individuals. Study as a whole: The cohort comprised a couple of women and a few men. Their ages spanned 18 to 49 years.

The naive CD8 fraction comprised CD45RO-negative cells positively selected for CCR7 and excluded terminally differentiated effector memory CD45RA+ cells. Healthy HIV-negative adults without recent acute infections or vaccinations served as donors. With regard to this clone: The same CDR3 also results from other DNA sequences found in this sample.

Only in-frame clones appear in the TCRdb table, and some are missing; sequencing was by immunoSEQ multiplex PCR. The repertoire consists of about 820,000 clones, with roughly 92% occurring once and the leading ten covering under 30%. This CDR3 is built from 11 residues. Per the germline V gene, CDR1 is SGHTA and CDR2 is FQGNSA. The V end was cut by 5 bases, the J end by 2 bases, with 4 bases between. This TCR was recovered from a man aged 30 to 39 in good health. The J gene is TRBJ2-7, the V gene TRBV7-2; D not certain. Sequenced: naive CD8+ T cells sorted from blood. The CDR3 DNA reads TGTGCCAGCAGCCCTGCCTACGAGCAGTACTTC. This sequence encodes CASSPAYEQYF.